This TCR beta chain was identified in a study of human T cells and chemical hapten exposure (dated by TCRdb to about 2021). In the study overall: For sensitization, 2% DPC in acetone was applied to a 2 cm by 2 cm area of upper inner arm skin. Throughout the study period of 20 to 30 weeks, patients also received therapeutic DPC doses to the scalp every week. Patch testing was done on the upper back using Finn chambers containing 0.01% DPC, and results were scored after 6 days according to International Contact Dermatitis Research Group standards. The patient cohort, mostly female, included alopecia areata with under or over 50% scalp involvement, alopecia totalis and alopecia universalis. The libraries were sequenced as a pool, and the TCR yield per sample differed mostly because of small variations in library volumes within the pool. This study followed changes in the peripheral blood TCR repertoire in vivo during primary and secondary sensitization of alopecia patients to the hapten diphenylcyclopropenone (DPC). Blood was sampled from patients pre-sensitization (week 0) and at 2, 6 and about 24 weeks after DPC sensitization. Blood for TCR sequencing was provided by twenty-nine alopecia patients at one to four time points (pre-sensitization, 2, 6 and 24 weeks). Broad study findings and their caveats: Repeated subsampling changed both the strength of the expansion versus patch-test correlation and the threshold at which the correlation became significant. Expanded TCRs formed significantly more large CDR3 similarity clusters than pre-sensitization or healthy control sets, consistent with antigen-driven responses. Because every patient had alopecia, a presumed autoimmune disease, the patients' immune response might differ from that of healthy individuals. The number of PT1 expanded TCRs positively correlated with patch test score, significant at thresholds 8, 16 and 32 but not 4. No change with DPC sensitization was found in the number of TCRs above 1 in 1000 frequency, and no evidence of global repertoire structure alterations was found.

A word on this clonotype: Its antigen specificity is not known. No much larger clone is present one base from it, and per-base qualities are unavailable.

Libraries were constructed by RACE. Sequencing was carried out with a NextSeq 500. During library preparation, unique molecular identifiers were attached to individual cDNA molecules so that TCRs could be counted in a quantitative, reproducible way. Both TCR alpha and TCR beta chains were sequenced from each blood RNA sample. Regarding the original processing steps: Samples had a median of about 96,000 TCRs, with a range from about 23,224 to 700,000. The Decombinator software suite was used to annotate V, J and CDR3 in the TCR reads. Every sample was subsampled to the same number of TCRs (28,000) for the PS versus PT1 abundance plots. Expanded TCRs were defined as absent before sensitization and observed at least eight times at the 2-week time point. TCRdb handled the public reads itself, with Q25 trimming in fastp and clone calling in MiXCR, and kept productive beta chains. When rows share a CDR3 protein, they turn into one entry using the most common DNA and genes. Clone size and V and J calls follow TCRdb, not the original study. Counted in this sample were roughly 380,000 distinct CDR3 sequences; more than 4.5% of them appeared once. The ten most abundant clones make up 2% to 2.5% of the sample.

The CDR3 has 14 amino acids, counting the end cysteine and phenylalanine. The sequence is cut down to CDR3 DNA, 42 bases in frame from base 1. V and J are trimmed by 3 bases and 4 bases, and the gene matches miss 4 bases of the junction. The germline V gene sets CDR1 to SNHLY and CDR2 to FYNNEI. The time point tag for this specimen amounts to: patch test 1, 2 weeks after DPC sensitization. Taken with the paper, the label for treatment or condition translates to: therapeutic diphenylcyclopropenone sensitization with weekly scalp DPC. At every patch-test visit, the blood draw took place before the patch test was put on. To be eligible, patients had to be aged 18 to 70, diagnosed with alopecia and judged suitable for DPC therapy, while pregnant patients were excluded. Total RNA was extracted from unfractionated whole blood that had been collected in Tempus Blood RNA tubes.

The sequence joins TRBV2 to TRBJ2-7, with 9 bases in between that match TRBD1. The source is a woman between 45 and 65 years old with alopecia areata. Some clones in this sample may be carry-over from other donors' samples. The sequencing here drew on whole blood, taken in connection with sensitization to the hapten diphenylcyclopropenone (DPC). Read as DNA, the sequence is TGTGCCAGCAGTGAGGGGACAGGGCTATACGAGCAGTACTTC. It codes for CASSEGTGLYEQYF.